This T cell receptor beta chain was captured in a study of OX40 agonist ivuxolimab in advanced cancers. Across the whole study: Every 2 weeks, patients received ivuxolimab intravenously, dosed at 0.01 to 10 mg/kg. Prior anti-PD-1, anti-PD-L1 or anti-CTLA-4 therapy did not bar entry, and 40% to 45% had some.

Method: immunoSEQ multiplex PCR; TCRdb's copy keeps in-frame clones and lacks some. The top ten hold 2.5% to 3% of the sample, which has fewer than 90,000 clones, around 87% seen once. Germline V gene lookup returns CDR1 ENHRY and CDR2 SYGVKD. V lost 6 bases and J lost 5, with 13 bases in between. The CDR3 sequence is 13 residues long. The J gene is TRBJ2-5, the V gene TRBV10-3; weak D call: TRBD1 (6 bases). Sequences were derived from CD4+ or CD8+ T cells sorted from blood, sampled in a trial of the OX40 agonist ivuxolimab. This TCR was recovered from an adult with an advanced solid tumor such as melanoma, head and neck, liver or kidney cancer. The CDR3 coding sequence is TGTGCCATCAGCCAGGGGATGAGGGAGACCCAGTACTTC. It encodes CAISQGMRETQYF.